The following is a TCR beta chain sequence with its context. Antigen: not known. Naive CD8 cells, CD45RO-negative and positively selected for CCR7, excluded terminally differentiated effector memory CD45RA+ cells. With 5 bases removed from V and 7 bases from J, the gap between germline ends came to 21 bases. There are 16 residues in the CDR3. Germline V CDR1 and CDR2: MNHNY, SVGAGI (reference sequence). The record originates from a study of shared clonotypes between healthy human individuals. General study points: Roughly 4.6% of naive CD4 clonotypes were common to a few donors.

Generated by immunoSEQ multiplex PCR, the TCRdb table keeps only in-frame clones and is missing some. The sample includes about 2.2 million clones, approximately 94% of them seen just once. The specimen was naive CD8+ T cells from PBMCs. This TCR was sampled from a young man in good health. Some clones in this sample may be carry-over from other donors' samples. This sequence joins TRBV6-6 and TRBJ2-1; D tentatively reads TRBD1 or TRBD2 (7 bases each). CDR3 nucleotides: TGTGCCAGCAGTCCAGGGGGGGGCGGATCGAGGAATGAGCAGTTCTTC. Its translation: CASSPGGGGSRNEQFF.